One and the same sample provided the 9 T cell receptor beta chains below, sequenced in a study of blood T cell repertoires in COVID-19. TCRdb's copy holds only in-frame clones and misses some; the assay was immunoSEQ multiplex PCR. The data show some 87,000 clones, with 70% to 90% seen just once and over 9.5% held by the top ten. The source material was peripheral blood. Every receptor here comes from a woman in her seventies with active or convalescent COVID-19.

In this sample, this clone turned up once. This chain connects TRBV6-5 to TRBJ2-7; TRBD1 matches at 7 bases. Losses at the gene ends were 6 bases for V and 2 bases for J; bases not matched to a gene: 4. Per the germline V gene, CDR1 is MNHEY and CDR2 is SVGAGI. The CDR3 consists of 13 residues. In DNA form, the CDR3 reads TGTGCCAGCAGCTTGACAGGGACCTACGAGCAGTACTTC. Its protein is CASSLTGTYEQYF.

CDR3 nucleotides: TGTGCCAGCAGCCGAGTAGGGGCGTCTAGTCACAATGAGCAGTTCTTC. Its protein is CASSRVGASSHNEQFF. This sequence joins TRBV28 and TRBJ2-1; TRBD1 might be the D (5 bases). The CDR3 contains 16 residues. V lost 6 bases, J lost 5 bases, and 20 bases lay in between. Germline values: CDR1 MDHEN, CDR2 SYDVKM.

This chain joins TRBV6-6 and TRBJ1-5; possible D gene TRBD1, 6 bases. V was trimmed by 6 bases and J by 4 bases, leaving 16 bases between them. The CDR3 covers 15 residues. CDR1 and CDR2 from the germline V gene are MNHNY and SVGAGI (reference sequence). This CDR3 is CASSSHQGQNQPQHF. The CDR3 nucleotides read TGTGCCAGCAGCTCACACCAAGGACAGAATCAGCCCCAGCATTTT.

The rearrangement joins TRBV2 to TRBJ2-5; D is ambiguous. The CDR3 extends over 15 amino acids. Looked up from germline, CDR1 is SNHLY and CDR2 is FYNNEI. The V end lost 6 bases, the J end lost 5 bases, and 19 bases lay between the germline ends. The CDR3 protein is CASRPSGSPRETQYF. CDR3 nucleotides: TGTGCCAGCAGGCCGTCCGGTAGCCCGCGGGAGACCCAGTACTTC.

In this sample, this clone turned up a few times. The gene calls are TRBV4-2 and TRBJ2-5, with TRBD2 matching over 12 bases. J was trimmed by 0 bases and V by 2 bases; bases with no gene match: 4. Germline CDR1 and CDR2: LGHNA and YNFKEQ. There are 17 residues in the CDR3. CDR3 loop: CASSQSLAGGYQETQYF. DNA for the CDR3: TGTGCCAGCAGCCAATCCCTAGCGGGGGGGTACCAAGAGACCCAGTACTTC.

This clone was observed a handful of times. The chain uses TRBV3-1 (or the pseudogene TRBV3-2) and TRBJ2-1; maybe TRBD1 (6 bases). Germline-derived CDR1 and CDR2 are LGHDT and YNNKEL (reference sequence). V was trimmed by 2 bases and J by 6 bases, leaving 14 bases between them. The CDR3 extends over 15 amino acids. CDR3 sequence (DNA): TGTGCCAGCAGCCAACAAGCCCAGACAGGCAATGAGCAGTTCTTC. Encoded protein: CASSQQAQTGNEQFF.

This chain joins TRBV7-9 and TRBJ1-3, with TRBD1 matching over 10 bases. V lost 1 base to trimming and J lost 0 bases; unmatched junction nucleotides: 6. This CDR3 comprises 18 residues. The germline V gene has CDR1 SEHNR and CDR2 FQNEAQ (reference sequence). This chain's CDR3 is CASSLGADRGPSGNTIYF. The CDR3 bases are TGTGCCAGCAGCTTAGGTGCCGACAGGGGGCCCTCTGGAAACACCATATATTTT.

The rearrangement uses TRBV7-6 and TRBJ2-3; D is possibly TRBD2 (6 bases). The V end lost 5 bases, the J end lost 2 bases, and 17 bases lay between the germline ends. The CDR3 consists of 16 residues. Per the germline V gene, CDR1 is SGHVS and CDR2 is FNYEAQ. CDR3 region: CASSNHPGLYTDTQYF. CDR3 in DNA: TGTGCCAGCAGCAACCACCCGGGACTTTACACAGATACGCAGTATTTT. Looking up the rest from reference TRBV7-6 and TRBJ2-3 gives the full variable domain: GAGVSQSPRYKVTKRGQDVALRCDPISGHVSLYWYRQALGQGPEFLTYFNYEAQQDKSGLPNDRFSAERPEGSISTLTIQRTEQRDSAMYRCASSNHPGLYTDTQYFGPGTRLTVL.

The rearrangement links TRBV18 to TRBJ2-4; no reliable D call. The CDR3 has 15 amino acids. CDR1 and CDR2 from the germline V gene are KGHSH and LQKENI. V lost 1 base to trimming and J lost 2 bases, with 9 bases between them. CDR3 loop: CASSPRGSPKNIQYF. CDR3 sequence (DNA): TGTGCCAGCTCACCACGAGGTAGTCCCAAAAACATTCAGTACTTC. Supplemented by reference TRBV18 and TRBJ2-4, the full variable domain reads NAGVMQNPRHLVRRRGQEARLRCSPMKGHSHVYWYRQLPEEGLKFMVYLQKENIIDESGMPKERFSAEFPKEGPSILRIQQVVRGDSAAYFCASSPRGSPKNIQYFGAGTRLSVL.